This T cell receptor (beta chain) appears in the sequencing data of a study of human T cells and chemical hapten exposure. Study overall: Sensitization was performed using 2% DPC on a roughly 2 cm by roughly 2 cm upper inner arm skin site. Alopecia areata, totalis and universalis patients, mostly female, were included. Study results and caveats: Large CDR3 similarity clusters arose significantly more often from expanded TCRs than from controls.

In the original workflow: Samples held a median of around 100,000 TCRs, range about 23,224–700,000. TCRdb redid the calling of the RACE reads with MiXCR, one entry per CDR3 protein. In this record, the V and J calls reflect TCRdb's handling and not the investigators' own analysis. The table records over 300,000 distinct CDR3 sequences, roughly 4.6% of them present only once. Sample time point: pre-sensitization, week 0. Treatment of the sample: therapeutic diphenylcyclopropenone sensitization with weekly scalp DPC. There are 13 residues in the CDR3. Trimming removed 4 bases from V and 5 bases from J, with 12 bases in between. The germline CDR1 and CDR2 sequences are DFQATT and SNEGSKA (reference sequence). In this sample, this clonotype turned up many times. The antigen is undetermined.

This specimen consisted of whole blood, obtained in connection with sensitization to the hapten diphenylcyclopropenone (DPC). This TCR was sampled from a woman aged 45 to 65 with alopecia areata. Some clones in this sample may be carry-over from other donors' samples. The chain recombines TRBV20-1 with TRBJ2-4; no definite D call. CDR3 in amino acids: CSAKGRDENIQYF. For the CDR3, the DNA is TGCAGTGCTAAAGGAAGGGATGAAAACATTCAGTACTTC.